The 21 T cell receptor beta chains reported below all come from one sample, sequenced in a study of blood T cell repertoires in COVID-19. The data were produced by immunoSEQ multiplex PCR, yet TCRdb's version contains in-frame clones alone and is incomplete. This sample has around 72,000 clones, with approximately 92% found just once. The sequenced material came from peripheral blood. The receptors stem from a human donor with active COVID-19. The donor label of this sample is uncertain.

The gene calls are TRBV28 and TRBJ1-2; 9 bases line up with TRBD1. CDR1 is MDHEN and CDR2 is SYDVKM in the germline V gene. V trimming: 1 base; J trimming: 2 bases; junction bases outside the gene matches: 5. The CDR3 runs 16 residues. The CDR3 DNA reads TGTGCCAGCAGTTTATCAGGGACAGGGAGAAACTATGGCTACACCTTC. This translates into CASSLSGTGRNYGYTF.

V gene TRBV24-1 combines with J gene TRBJ2-1; possible D gene TRBD2, 5 bases. This CDR3 region has 13 residues. From germline, CDR1 is KGHDR and CDR2 SFDVKD. The V gene lost 4 bases and the J gene lost 9 bases, with 12 bases spanning the gap. This CDR3 is CATSEPAVTEQFF. The CDR3 region has the DNA TGTGCCACCAGTGAGCCAGCGGTGACTGAGCAGTTCTTC.

This chain joins TRBV7-3 and TRBJ1-1; 9 positions agree with TRBD1. This CDR3 has 17 amino acids. In germline, CDR1 is SGHTA, CDR2 FQGTGA. Losses at the gene ends were 5 bases for V and 0 bases for J; bases not matched to a gene: 10. The CDR3 loop is CASSPGTGRNMNTEAFF. The DNA for the CDR3 is TGTGCCAGCAGCCCCGGGACAGGGCGTAATATGAACACTGAAGCTTTCTTT.

The J gene is TRBJ2-7, the V gene TRBV11-2, with 7 bases aligning to TRBD2. The CDR3 is 16 residues long. Germline trimming cut 1 base from V and 5 bases from J; bases unmatched to any gene: 11. Germline assignment: CDR1 SGHAT and CDR2 FQNNGV. The CDR3 bases are TGTGCCAGCAGCTTAGTATTGGACGGGAGGAGGAACGAGCAGTACTTC. Translation: CASSLVLDGRRNEQYF.

V and J are TRBV7-3 and TRBJ2-1, with 10 bases identical to TRBD2. Per germline, CDR1 SGHTA and CDR2 FQGTGA. Trimming took 5 bases from V and 3 from J; bases not matched to a gene: 16. The CDR3 covers 19 residues. The CDR3 reads CASSPRKKAGGPRYNEQFF. The CDR3 nucleotides read TGTGCCAGCAGCCCGAGGAAAAAAGCGGGAGGGCCTCGCTACAATGAGCAGTTCTTC.

V gene TRBV28 combines with J gene TRBJ2-7, with TRBD2 identical over 8 bases. With 6 bases clipped from V and 4 bases from J, the junction kept 11 bases outside the gene matches. Germline V gene data show CDR1 as MDHEN and CDR2 as SYDVKM. The CDR3 is made up of 15 amino acids. In DNA form, the CDR3 reads TGTGCCAGCAGAGATAGCGGGGATGGCTCTTACGAGCAGTACTTC. This codes for CASRDSGDGSYEQYF.

CDR3 protein: CASSLGLAELQETQYF. For the CDR3, the DNA is TGTGCCAGCAGCTTAGGGCTAGCGGAGCTCCAAGAGACCCAGTACTTC. This chain connects TRBV11-3 to TRBJ2-5, with TRBD2 matching over 7 bases. V lost 1 base, J lost 1 base, and 6 bases stayed unmatched. Per the germline V gene, CDR1 is SGHNT and CDR2 is YENEEA. This CDR3 is 16 amino acids long.

The rearrangement joins TRBV11-2 to TRBJ2-5; 9 bases map to TRBD2. Germline V lookup: CDR1 SGHAT, CDR2 FQNNGV. This CDR3 spans 17 amino acids. The J segment lost 2 bases and the V segment lost 1 base, leaving 8 bases of the junction unmatched. Here the CDR3 DNA reads TGTGCCAGCAGCTTAGGGGCTAGCGGGATAACACAAGAGACCCAGTACTTC. It yields the protein CASSLGASGITQETQYF.

This clone was seen only once. The CDR3 nucleotides are TGTGCCAGCAGCTCATACAGGGGTCAAGAGCAGTACTTC. Its protein product is CASSSYRGQEQYF. This chain joins TRBV11-2 and TRBJ2-7, with 7 bases identical to TRBD1. Looked up from germline, CDR1 is SGHAT and CDR2 is FQNNGV. CDR3 size: 13 residues. V gave up 4 bases and J gave up 7 bases; unmatched junction bases: 7.

The chain carries TRBV6-5 and TRBJ2-7, with 9 positions matching TRBD1. CDR3 length: 13 residues. V dropped 9 bases and J dropped 6; count of bases not matched to a gene: 9. Looked up from germline, CDR1 is MNHEY and CDR2 is SVGAGI. This CDR3 is CASRGTGNGEQYF. CDR3 sequence (DNA): TGTGCCAGTAGGGGGACAGGGAATGGCGAGCAGTACTTC.

The genes are TRBV7-2 and TRBJ2-2; D is perhaps TRBD2 (5 bases). The CDR3 is 17 amino acids. Trimming stripped 1 base from V and 2 bases from J, with 14 bases between. Germline values: CDR1 SGHTA, CDR2 FQGNSA. CDR3 DNA sequence: TGTGCCAGCAGCTTAGTATCGGGATCACTTAACACCGGGGAGCTGTTTTTT. This translates into CASSLVSGSLNTGELFF.

V usage is TRBV6-5 and J usage is TRBJ2-7; TRBD1 agrees at 7 bases. The germline CDR1 and CDR2 sequences are MNHEY and SVGAGI. The CDR3 is made up of 13 amino acids. The V gene end was trimmed by 6 bases and the J gene end by 0 bases; junction bases not matched to a gene: 2. The CDR3: CASRRQGSYEQYF. The CDR3 nucleotides read TGTGCCAGCAGGAGACAGGGCTCCTACGAGCAGTACTTC.

This chain uses TRBV5-4 with TRBJ2-7; the D gene is possibly TRBD1 (5 bases). The length of the CDR3 is 13 residues. V was trimmed by 3 bases and J by 0 bases, leaving 7 bases between them. Germline V gene sequence: CDR1 SGHNT, CDR2 YYREEE (reference sequence). This CDR3 is CASSSRDSYEQYF. The CDR3 DNA reads as TGTGCCAGCAGCTCCAGGGACTCCTACGAGCAGTACTTC.

The chain carries TRBV12-5 and TRBJ1-5, with 8 bases fitting TRBD1. V lost 5 bases and J lost 7; bases outside the gene matches: 7. CDR3 length: 14 residues. Germline CDR1 and CDR2: LGHNT and FRNRAP. CDR3 DNA: TGTGCTAGTGGTCCGCGGACAGGGTTGCAGCCCCAGCATTTT. This encodes CASGPRTGLQPQHF.

This sequence joins TRBV25-1 and TRBJ2-5; 13 nucleotides line up with TRBD2. V gave up 6 bases and J gave up 2 bases; unmatched junction bases: 9. Per the germline V gene, CDR1 is MGHDK and CDR2 is SYGVNS. The CDR3 sequence is 17 residues long. CDR3 DNA: TGTGCCAGCAGCGCACTAGCGGGAGGGCCAGGGCAAGAGACCCAGTACTTC. This sequence encodes CASSALAGGPGQETQYF.

This chain connects TRBV27 to TRBJ1-2; D remains ambiguous. CDR3 size: 13 residues. Germline assignment: CDR1 MNHEY and CDR2 SMNVEV (reference sequence). Trimming left V 5 bases short and J 7 bases short, with 14 bases between. CDR3 protein: CASSPQVLGGYTF. For the CDR3, the DNA is TGTGCCAGCAGTCCCCAGGTTTTGGGTGGCTACACCTTC.

The V and J genes are TRBV21-1 and TRBJ2-3; the DNA was not used to check the table's D call, TRBD1. TRBV21-1 is listed as a pseudogene. This CDR3 has 14 residues. The chain's CDR3 is CAIPQGASTDTQYF. CDR3 in DNA: TGTGCCATACCACAGGGGGCGAGCACAGATACGCAGTATTTT.

The chain carries TRBV18 and TRBJ2-2; 10 positions agree with TRBD1. This CDR3 spans 14 amino acids. Losses at the gene ends were 4 bases for V and 6 bases for J; bases not matched to a gene: 2. Germline loops: CDR1 KGHSH, CDR2 LQKENI. CDR3 in amino acids: CASSRDRGPGELFF. The CDR3 DNA follows: TGTGCCAGCTCACGGGACAGGGGACCCGGGGAGCTGTTTTTT.

The chain has TRBV7-8 and TRBJ2-7; 12 bases are a match to TRBD2. This CDR3 is 15 amino acids long. Germline-derived CDR1 and CDR2 are SGHVS and FQNEAQ. J was trimmed by 2 bases and V by 8 bases; bases with no gene match: 7. DNA for the CDR3: TGTGCCAGCGGAGTTGCTAGCGGGAGGGCCTACGAGCAGTACTTC. It encodes CASGVASGRAYEQYF. Full variable domain (outside the CDR3, taken from reference TRBV7-8 and TRBJ2-7): GAGVSQSPRYKVAKRGQDVALRCDPISGHVSLFWYQQALGQGPEFLTYFQNEAQLDKSGLPSDRFFAERPEGSVSTLKIQRTQQEDSAVYLCASGVASGRAYEQYFGPGTRLTVT.

In DNA form, the CDR3 reads TGCGCCAGCACCGGGGGCAGGGGGAGGCCTGGGGCCAACGTCCTGACTTTC. Its translation is CASTGGRGRPGANVLTF. The rearrangement joins TRBV4-1 to TRBJ2-6; tentative D call: TRBD1 (7 bases). V lost 7 bases and J lost 2, with 18 bases in between. The germline gives CDR1 MGHRA, CDR2 YSYEKL. The CDR3 sequence is 17 residues long.

The genes are TRBV27 and TRBJ2-7, with 8 bases aligning to TRBD1. This CDR3 has 16 residues. Germline trimming cut 7 bases from V and 1 base from J; bases unmatched to any gene: 12. Per the germline V gene, CDR1 is MNHEY and CDR2 is SMNVEV (reference sequence). CDR3 bases: TGTGCCAGCAAAAGACCCCGCGGGACAGGTTCCTACGAGCAGTACTTC. Translating gives CASKRPRGTGSYEQYF.